The 31 T cell receptor beta chains listed next were all sequenced from one sample in a study of T-cell memory formation after mild COVID-19. TCRdb re-called the 5' RACE reads through MiXCR, storing one row per CDR3 protein. This table has 250,000 to 400,000 distinct CDR3 sequences, roughly an eighth appearing once. Sequenced: PBMCs or a T cell subset sorted from them (not recorded which). These receptors were taken from a man aged 18 to 29 who had mild COVID-19 (a few samples of this study predate the infection). Cell type and time point are not known.

The chain has TRBV7-2 and TRBJ1-3; D is unresolved. This CDR3 contains 16 residues. Germline CDR1 and CDR2: SGHTA and FQGNSA. V lost 5 bases and J lost 0, with 14 bases in between. DNA of the CDR3: TGTGCCAGCAGCCCCCCGGGAGGGTTCTCTGGAAACACCATATATTTT. Amino acid sequence: CASSPPGGFSGNTIYF.

The rearrangement joins TRBV7-2 to TRBJ2-7, with 10 bases identical to TRBD1. Germline values: CDR1 SGHTA, CDR2 FQGNSA. Trimming took 4 bases from V and 2 from J; bases not matched to a gene: 5. The CDR3 contains 15 residues. CDR3: CASSSTGTGAYEQYF. CDR3 DNA sequence: TGTGCCAGCAGCTCAACCGGGACAGGGGCCTACGAGCAGTACTTC.

This clonotype turned up a few times. This chain connects TRBV7-2 to TRBJ2-3; no definite D call. The CDR3 totals 14 residues. V was cut by 9 bases and J by 3 bases, with 16 bases left in between. Germline CDR1 reads SGHTA; CDR2 reads FQGNSA. The CDR3 reads CASYRGHTTDTQYF. CDR3 in DNA: TGTGCCAGTTACCGAGGCCATACAACAGATACGCAGTATTTT. Full variable domain (missing parts from reference TRBV7-2 and TRBJ2-3): GAGVSQSPSNKVTEKGKDVELRCDPISGHTALYWYRQSLGQGLEFLIYFQGNSAPDKSGLPSDRFSAERTGGSVSTLTIQRTQQEDSAVYLCASYRGHTTDTQYFGPGTRLTVL.

The rearrangement links TRBV9 to TRBJ2-3, with D perhaps TRBD1 or TRBD2 (6 bases each). V gave up 3 bases and J gave up 2 bases, with 16 bases separating them. Germline CDR1 SGDLS, CDR2 YYNGEE. The CDR3 runs 16 residues. The CDR3 sequence is CASSGGAAGFTDTQYF. DNA for the CDR3: TGTGCCAGCAGCGGGGGGGCGGCAGGATTCACAGATACGCAGTATTTT.

This clonotype has only a few counts. The rearrangement uses TRBV30 and TRBJ1-5; the D gene is possibly TRBD1 (5 bases). In germline, CDR1 is GTSNPN, CDR2 SVGIG (reference sequence). The CDR3 sequence is 14 residues long. The V end was cut by 1 base, the J end by 5 bases, with 12 bases between. CDR3 DNA: TGTGCCTGGAGTGGAGACAGTTCCTATCAGCCCCAGCATTTT. This codes for CAWSGDSSYQPQHF. Together with reference TRBV30 and TRBJ1-5, the CDR3 gives the full variable domain: SQTIHQWPATLVQPVGSPLSLECTVEGTSNPNLYWYRQAAGRGLQLLFYSVGIGQISSEVPQNLSASRPQDRQFILSSKKLLLSDSGFYLCAWSGDSSYQPQHFGDGTRLSIL.

This clonotype has just a few counts. The rearrangement links TRBV12-3 or TRBV12-4 to TRBJ1-2; D is unresolved. This CDR3 is 12 amino acids long. V lost 2 bases to trimming and J lost 7 bases, with 8 bases between them. CDR3 in DNA: TGTGCCAGCAGTTTAACGATCACTGGCTACACCTTC. Translated: CASSLTITGYTF.

The chain has TRBV29-1 and TRBJ2-1; D is unclear. The CDR3 length is 10 residues. Germline V gene data show CDR1 as SQVTM and CDR2 as ANQGSEA. V was pared by 5 bases and J by 5 bases, with 4 bases between. The CDR3 loop reads CSVRDNEQFF. CDR3 nucleotide sequence: TGCAGCGTTCGAGACAATGAGCAGTTCTTC.

V gene TRBV14 combines with J gene TRBJ2-5; 11 bases match TRBD1. This CDR3 comprises 15 residues. Losses at the gene ends were 0 bases for V and 4 bases for J; bases not matched to a gene: 1. CDR1 and CDR2 from the germline V gene are SGHDN and FVKESK. The CDR3 sequence: CASSQEGQGVETQYF. In DNA, the CDR3 is TGTGCCAGCAGCCAAGAGGGACAGGGGGTAGAGACCCAGTACTTC.

This sequence joins TRBV27 and TRBJ1-1; 9 positions agree with TRBD1. The CDR3 has 20 residues. The germline V gene encodes CDR1 MNHEY and CDR2 SMNVEV (reference sequence). The trim removed 5 bases at V and 0 bases at J, leaving 19 bases unmatched. CDR3 region: CASSPGQGYPQKRLNTEAFF. The DNA for the CDR3 is TGTGCCAGCAGTCCGGGACAGGGTTATCCGCAAAAAAGACTGAACACTGAAGCTTTCTTT.

This clonotype showed up just a few times. The chain links TRBV7-9 to TRBJ2-7, with no clear D. This CDR3 has 11 residues. Germline V gene lookup returns CDR1 SEHNR and CDR2 FQNEAQ (reference sequence). V was cut by 7 bases and J by 7 bases, with 11 bases left in between. Here the CDR3 DNA reads TGTGCCAGCAAGAGCAATCGGGAGCAGTACTTC. It encodes CASKSNREQYF.

This clonotype occurred a few times. This chain links TRBV12-3 or TRBV12-4 with TRBJ1-1, with TRBD1 matching over 8 bases. CDR3 size: 11 residues. Trimming cost V 6 bases and J 11 bases; bases outside gene matches: 5. For the CDR3, the DNA is TGTGCCAGCAGCGGACAGGGTTCTGCTTTCTTT. Translated, it gives CASSGQGSAFF.

A remark on this clonotype: This may be a read error, as it is one base from a much larger clone. The rearrangement links TRBV3-1 to TRBJ1-1, with D uncertain. Germline loops: CDR1 LGHDT, CDR2 YNNKEL (reference sequence). The V end lost 4 bases, the J end lost 6 bases, and 18 bases lay between the germline ends. There are 15 residues in the CDR3. DNA for the CDR3: TGTGCCAGCAGCCTAGTACGGCTGACGGGCGCTGAAGCTTTCTTT. Amino acid sequence: CASSLVRLTGAEAFF. The entire variable domain, with the rest obtained from reference TRBV3-1 and TRBJ1-1, is as follows: DTAVSQTPKYLVTQMGNDKSIKCEQNLGHDTMYWYKQDSKKFLKIMFSYNNKELIINETVPNRFSPKSPDKAHLNLHINSLELGDSAVYFCASSLVRLTGAEAFFGQGTRLTVV.

This sequence joins TRBV19 and TRBJ1-2; 9 nucleotides agree with TRBD1. The CDR3 consists of 16 residues. The V segment lost 3 bases and the J segment 7 bases; nucleotides outside the gene matches: 12. Germline V gene data show CDR1 as LNHDA and CDR2 as SQIVND (reference sequence). The CDR3 reads CASSIVFGQGKAGYTF. CDR3 nucleotides: TGTGCCAGTAGTATCGTTTTCGGACAGGGGAAGGCTGGCTACACCTTC.

This clonotype was recorded a few times. This chain uses TRBV4-3 with TRBJ2-5; D remains ambiguous. CDR1 is LGHNA, CDR2 YSLEER, per germline. The CDR3 sequence is 13 residues long. Trimming shortened V by 0 bases and J by 4 bases, and 6 bases separated the two germline ends. The CDR3 DNA reads as TGCGCCAGCAGCCAAGACGAGAGAGAGACCCAGTACTTC. Encoded protein: CASSQDERETQYF.

The CDR3 DNA sequence: TGTGCCAGCAGCGCGGGAGGGTCCTACGAGCAGTACGTC. It encodes CASSAGGSYEQYV. The chain is built from TRBV6-6 and TRBJ2-7, with 9 bases that match TRBD2. This CDR3 has 13 residues. Germline-derived CDR1 and CDR2 are MNHNY and SVGAGI (reference sequence). Trimming took 6 bases from V and 1 from J; bases not matched to a gene: 1.

The chain joins TRBV27 to TRBJ2-2, with 14 positions matching TRBD2. This CDR3 has 18 amino acids. Germline V CDR1 and CDR2: MNHEY, SMNVEV (reference sequence). The junction had 6 bases not matched to a gene; V was cut back by 3 bases and J by 3 bases. The CDR3 here is CASSFGTSGGGDTGELFF. In DNA, the CDR3 is TGTGCCAGCAGTTTTGGGACTAGCGGGGGTGGCGACACCGGGGAGCTGTTTTTT.

The V gene is TRBV5-1, the J gene TRBJ2-3; 10 nucleotides match TRBD2. Per germline, CDR1 SGHRS and CDR2 YFSETQ. V trimming: 0 bases; J trimming: 2 bases; junction bases outside the gene matches: 6. The CDR3 has 17 residues. CDR3 in amino acids: CASSLALAGVITDTQYF. CDR3 sequence (DNA): TGCGCCAGCAGCTTGGCGCTAGCGGGGGTCATCACAGATACGCAGTATTTT.

The V gene is TRBV27, the J gene TRBJ2-1; D might be TRBD2 (6 bases). CDR3 length: 15 residues. Germline CDR1 and CDR2: MNHEY and SMNVEV (reference sequence). The ends were cut back, 4 bases at V and 7 bases at J, with 17 bases in the middle. In nucleotides, the CDR3 is TGTGCCAGCAGTTATAGCGGTCCCTTGGGGAATGAGCAGTTCTTC. This gives the protein CASSYSGPLGNEQFF.

This chain connects TRBV5-1 to TRBJ2-1, with TRBD2 matching 8 bases. The CDR3 has 16 residues. V was pared by 4 bases and J by 0 bases, with 6 bases of the junction left unmatched. The germline V gene encodes CDR1 SGHRS and CDR2 YFSETQ. CDR3 DNA sequence: TGCGCCAGCAGCGGGCAGCGGGGGCTCTCCTACAATGAGCAGTTCTTC. As protein: CASSGQRGLSYNEQFF.

The chain carries TRBV7-2 and TRBJ1-1; 7 nucleotides align to TRBD1. J was trimmed by 1 base and V by 6 bases; bases with no gene match: 11. Germline-derived CDR1 and CDR2 are SGHTA and FQGNSA. There are 16 residues in the CDR3. The CDR3 DNA is TGTGCCAGCAGACCTAACCCGGGACAGCAGAACACTGAAGCTTTCTTT. Translated, it gives CASRPNPGQQNTEAFF.

This clonotype was picked up a small number of times. CDR3 in amino acids: CASSGQVLGETQYF. In DNA form, the CDR3 reads TGCGCCAGCAGTGGACAGGTTTTAGGGGAGACCCAGTACTTC. The chain couples TRBV5-1 to TRBJ2-5, with 7 bases that match TRBD1. Germline lookup yields CDR1 SGHRS and CDR2 YFSETQ. The V gene end was trimmed by 5 bases and the J gene end by 5 bases; junction bases not matched to a gene: 9. The CDR3 contains 14 residues.

In its sample, this clonotype was seen a few times. CDR3 DNA: TGCGCCAGCAGCTTTCAGGGAGGGGAGCTGTTTTTT. Its translation is CASSFQGGELFF. The V gene is TRBV5-1, the J gene TRBJ2-2, with D possibly being TRBD1 (5 bases). Per germline, CDR1 SGHRS and CDR2 YFSETQ. With 2 bases removed from V and 8 bases from J, the gap between germline ends came to 7 bases. The CDR3 has 12 amino acids.

The rearrangement joins TRBV12-3 or TRBV12-4 to TRBJ2-2; D gene ambiguous. The length of the CDR3 is 13 residues. Between the trimmed V and J ends, which lost 1 base and 6 bases, there was a span of 6 bases. Here the CDR3 reads CASSLVPPGELFF. The CDR3 DNA follows: TGTGCCAGCAGTTTAGTCCCCCCCGGGGAGCTGTTTTTT.

The gene calls are TRBV12-3 or TRBV12-4 and TRBJ2-2; no clear D gene. Trimming removed 5 bases from V and 2 bases from J, with 12 bases in between. This CDR3 has 15 amino acids. The CDR3 nucleotides are TGTGCCAGCAGTCCCCAGCTTATCAACACCGGGGAGCTGTTTTTT. This translates into CASSPQLINTGELFF.

This clonotype turned up a few times. The CDR3 nucleotides read TGCGCCAGCAGCTTGGAGACGGAGGGGTGGATCGGCTACACCTTC. Translated: CASSLETEGWIGYTF. J is TRBJ1-2 and V is TRBV5-1; possible D gene TRBD1, 5 bases. V dropped 0 bases and J dropped 8 bases, with 17 bases sitting between them. This CDR3 is built from 15 residues. Germline lookup yields CDR1 SGHRS and CDR2 YFSETQ.

This clonotype was counted a few times. The chain is built from TRBV7-9 and TRBJ1-4; a weak D match, TRBD1 (6 bases). The CDR3 has 15 amino acids. Germline lookup yields CDR1 SEHNR and CDR2 FQNEAQ (reference sequence). Between the trimmed V and J ends, which lost 0 bases and 7 bases, there was a span of 12 bases. Here the CDR3 reads CASSLAVRGGEKLFF. CDR3 bases: TGTGCCAGCAGCTTAGCGGTCCGAGGGGGTGAAAAACTGTTTTTT.

The rearrangement joins TRBV2 to TRBJ1-5; no firm D call. V gave up 2 bases and J gave up 3 bases, with 8 bases separating them. The CDR3 spans 14 residues. Germline values: CDR1 SNHLY, CDR2 FYNNEI. Here the CDR3 reads CASSEPPHNQPQHF. Here the CDR3 DNA reads TGTGCCAGCAGTGAACCCCCCCACAATCAGCCCCAGCATTTT.

The chain couples TRBV3-1 to TRBJ2-1, with D uncertain. Germline V gene lookup returns CDR1 LGHDT and CDR2 YNNKEL (reference sequence). The CDR3 is 12 amino acids. Between the trimmed V and J ends, which lost 2 bases and 10 bases, there was a span of 9 bases. DNA of the CDR3: TGTGCCAGCAGCCAACTGGAAGGGGAGCAGTTCTTC. It is translated as CASSQLEGEQFF.

The chain couples TRBV25-1 to TRBJ1-6; D gene ambiguous. CDR1 MGHDK and CDR2 SYGVNS come from the germline V gene. Trimming removed 8 bases from V and 7 bases from J, with 6 bases in between. The CDR3 sequence is 11 residues long. CDR3 region: CASGSNSPLHF. The CDR3 DNA follows: TGTGCCAGCGGTTCGAATTCACCCCTCCACTTT.

This clonotype was seen only a few times. This sequence joins TRBV6-5 and TRBJ2-3; D remains ambiguous. Deletions cut 4 bases from V and 0 bases from J, with 11 bases between. The CDR3 extends over 15 amino acids. Per germline, CDR1 MNHEY and CDR2 SVGAGI. CDR3 sequence reads: CASSLRHSSTDTQYF. Written as DNA, the CDR3 is TGTGCCAGCAGTTTGCGACACTCTAGCACAGATACGCAGTATTTT.

The chain has TRBV6-6 and TRBJ2-7, with D tentatively TRBD1 (6 bases). The germline CDR1 and CDR2 sequences are MNHNY and SVGAGI (reference sequence). V dropped 4 bases and J dropped 2 bases, with 12 bases sitting between them. The CDR3 runs to 14 residues. CDR3 nucleotides: TGTGCCAGCAGTTCGACAGGCCAGCCCTACGAGCAGTACGTC. It translates to CASSSTGQPYEQYV.